Listed here are 32 T cell receptor beta chains from one sample, sequenced in a study of Ad26.COV2.S vaccination and SARS-CoV-2 variants. Treatment specified: around 19 received Ad26.COV2.S at low or high dose, single or two shots; about 5 received placebo; per-sample allocation not given. Sampling was done on day 63 after the first vaccine or placebo injection. Some clones are missing from TCRdb's copy, which holds only in-frame ones; the method was immunoSEQ multiplex PCR. The sample holds some 350,000 clones; roughly 90% are singletons and the top ten take 4.5% to 5.5%. The sequenced sample was peripheral blood, obtained in a trial of Ad26.COV2.S vaccine versus placebo. Receptors were obtained from a person aged 18-60 years who received the Ad26.COV2.S COVID-19 vaccine or a placebo.

The chain is built from TRBV14 and TRBJ2-7; D perhaps matches TRBD2 (5 bases). V was trimmed by 4 bases and J by 3 bases, leaving 13 bases between them. CDR1 and CDR2 (germline): SGHDN, FVKESK. The CDR3 runs to 14 residues. CDR3 coding DNA: TGTGCCAGCAGCCGTTCGGTGGGGAGCTACGAGCAGTACGTC. Its protein product is CASSRSVGSYEQYV.

This sequence joins TRBV13 and TRBJ1-1; D unresolved. Trimming took off 5 bases at V and 1 base at J, with 14 bases between the two ends. The CDR3 is 15 amino acids. Germline-derived CDR1 and CDR2 are PRHDT and FYEKMQ (reference sequence). In DNA, the CDR3 is TGTGCCAGCAGCCTCCTTAGGCTGGAGAACACTGAAGCTTTCTTT. Its translation is CASSLLRLENTEAFF.

The chain joins TRBV11-2 to TRBJ2-7; D call uncertain. Per germline, CDR1 SGHAT and CDR2 FQNNGV. CDR3 length equals 13 residues. The ends were cut back, 1 base at V and 3 bases at J, with 7 bases in the middle. CDR3 amino acids: CASSLGHYYEQYV. CDR3 in DNA: TGTGCCAGCAGCTTAGGCCACTACTACGAGCAGTACGTC.

The V call is TRBV7-2, the J call TRBJ1-2; a possible D gene is TRBD1 (5 bases). Trimming cost V 5 bases and J 4 bases, with 14 bases left between them. Germline lookup yields CDR1 SGHTA and CDR2 FQGNSA. This CDR3 spans 14 amino acids. CDR3 coding DNA: TGTGCCAGCAGCCCTAGACAGATATCCTATGGCTACACCTTC. Amino acid sequence: CASSPRQISYGYTF.

The chain joins TRBV13 to TRBJ2-3, with D unclear. Germline lookup yields CDR1 PRHDT and CDR2 FYEKMQ (reference sequence). The V end lost 5 bases, the J end lost 0 bases, and 6 bases lay between the germline ends. The CDR3 covers 13 residues. CDR3 sequence (DNA): TGTGCCAGCAGCCCCGGTAGCACAGATACGCAGTATTTT. Protein sequence: CASSPGSTDTQYF. Full variable domain (remainder filled in from reference TRBV13 and TRBJ2-3): AAGVIQSPRHLIKEKRETATLKCYPIPRHDTVYWYQQGPGQDPQFLISFYEKMQSDKGSIPDRFSAQQFSDYHSELNMSSLELGDSALYFCASSPGSTDTQYFGPGTRLTVL.

This chain links TRBV4-1 with TRBJ2-2, with D possibly called TRBD1 or TRBD2 (6 bases each). This CDR3 spans 16 amino acids. V was cut by 1 base and J by 9 bases, with 18 bases left in between. CDR1 is MGHRA, CDR2 YSYEKL, per germline. This CDR3 reads CASSQGGGLAYRELFF. DNA for the CDR3: TGCGCCAGCAGCCAAGGAGGGGGGCTAGCCTACCGGGAGCTGTTTTTT.

The chain links TRBV11-2 to TRBJ2-7; 10 positions match TRBD1. Losses at the gene ends were 5 bases for V and 7 bases for J; bases not matched to a gene: 11. The CDR3 spans 15 residues. The germline V gene has CDR1 SGHAT and CDR2 FQNNGV. In DNA form, the CDR3 reads TGTGCCAGCAGCGGCGGGACAGGGGTGTCGCGGGAGCAGTACTTC. It specifies CASSGGTGVSREQYF.

This clone was seen more than once but under ten times. Mismatch with germline at one junction end may stem from a read error. The gene calls are TRBV24-1 and TRBJ2-2; 9 positions agree with TRBD1. CDR1 is KGHDR, CDR2 SFDVKD, per germline. This CDR3 has 14 amino acids. The CDR3 coding sequence is TGTGCCACCCGTGACAGGGGGGACACCGGGGAGCTGTTTTTT. It is translated as CATRDRGDTGELFF.

The rearrangement joins TRBV5-6 to TRBJ1-3, with TRBD1 matching 10 bases. CDR1 is SGHDT, CDR2 YYEEEE, per germline. This CDR3 is 15 amino acids long. The J segment lost 4 bases and the V segment lost 2 bases, leaving 3 bases of the junction unmatched. The CDR3 DNA sequence: TGTGCCAGCAGCTTAGGACAGGGGGTCGGAAACACCATATATTTT. It encodes CASSLGQGVGNTIYF.

CDR3 sequence: CASSQVHRGPYEQYF. CDR3 nucleotides: TGCGCCAGCAGCCAAGTCCACAGGGGGCCCTACGAGCAGTACTTC. This rearrangement joins TRBV4-1 to TRBJ2-7, with 9 nucleotides matching TRBD1. V lost 1 base, J lost 2 bases, and 3 bases stayed unmatched. CDR1 is MGHRA and CDR2 is YSYEKL in the germline V gene. This CDR3 has 15 residues.

As to this clone: The junction departs from the called germline gene at one end, perhaps through a read error. This chain links TRBV25-1 with TRBJ2-1; D remains ambiguous. Germline CDR1 MGHDK, CDR2 SYGVNS. The CDR3 length is 14 residues. CDR3 DNA: TGTGCCAGCAGTGAATCGAAGATAGTCTCCGAGCCGTTCTTC. This codes for CASSESKIVSEPFF.

The chain uses TRBV7-9 and TRBJ1-1; 11 nucleotides align to TRBD1. The germline CDR1 and CDR2 sequences are SEHNR and FQNEAQ (reference sequence). The CDR3 spans 15 residues. The V and J ends lost 5 bases and 1 base, in that order; junction bases with no gene match: 3. The CDR3 DNA reads as TGTGCCAGCAGCCCGGACAGGGGGCCGAACACTGAAGCTTTCTTT. Amino acid sequence: CASSPDRGPNTEAFF.

This clone is a singleton in its sample. V usage is TRBV6-6 and J usage is TRBJ1-5; possibly TRBD1 for D (5 bases). CDR3 length: 16 residues. Germline CDR1 reads MNHNY; CDR2 reads SVGAGI (reference sequence). V was pared by 6 bases and J by 3 bases, with 18 bases between. CDR3 sequence reads: CASSPRLGANNQPQHF. CDR3 sequence (DNA): TGTGCCAGCAGCCCCAGGCTAGGGGCCAACAATCAGCCCCAGCATTTT.

In this sample, this clone turned up once. The chain couples TRBV6-2 or TRBV6-3 to TRBJ1-2; D remains unclear. Trimming took 0 bases from V and 4 from J, leaving 6 bases between them. The CDR3 length is 13 residues. Germline V gene data show CDR1 as MNHEY and CDR2 as SVGEGT. The CDR3 protein is CASSYSSAYGYTF. CDR3 DNA sequence: TGTGCCAGCAGTTACTCGTCCGCCTATGGCTACACCTTC.

The chain joins TRBV7-9 to TRBJ1-5; D gene ambiguous. This CDR3 spans 14 amino acids. Germline CDR1 reads SEHNR; CDR2 reads FQNEAQ (reference sequence). Between the trimmed V and J ends, which lost 4 bases and 5 bases, there was a span of 12 bases. The CDR3 protein is CASSSSMMDQPQHF. The CDR3 DNA reads as TGTGCCAGCAGCTCGTCAATGATGGATCAGCCCCAGCATTTT.

As DNA, the CDR3 is TGTGCCAGCAGCCCGTGGGGGGGGAACACTGAAGCTTTCTTT. Amino acid sequence: CASSPWGGNTEAFF. V gene TRBV6-2 or TRBV6-3 combines with J gene TRBJ1-1; the D gene is possibly TRBD1 (5 bases). The CDR3 is made up of 14 amino acids. In germline, CDR1 is MNHEY, CDR2 SVGEGT. V gave up 6 bases and J gave up 1 base, with 12 bases separating them.

The V gene is TRBV4-1, the J gene TRBJ1-1; D gene ambiguous. Germline values: CDR1 MGHRA, CDR2 YSYEKL. The CDR3 loop spans 18 amino acids. Trimming cost V 2 bases and J 2 bases, with 21 bases left between them. The CDR3 DNA sequence: TGCGCCAGCAGCCAACTCACCCCTCTAACCGGGGTTAACACTGAAGCTTTCTTT. Translating gives CASSQLTPLTGVNTEAFF.

The genes are TRBV7-6 and TRBJ1-2; maybe TRBD1 (5 bases). From germline, CDR1 is SGHVS and CDR2 FNYEAQ. V lost 5 bases and J 5 bases, leaving 18 bases between the germline ends. The CDR3 is 15 amino acids. The CDR3 is CASSPSWGRTYGYTF. The CDR3 nucleotides are TGTGCCAGCAGCCCTAGCTGGGGGAGGACTTATGGCTACACCTTC.

The chain recombines TRBV19 with TRBJ2-1; tentative D call: TRBD1 (6 bases). The CDR3 has 15 residues. In germline, CDR1 is LNHDA, CDR2 SQIVND (reference sequence). The germline V and J ends were trimmed by 4 bases and 2 bases, with 12 bases remaining between them. DNA for the CDR3: TGTGCCAGTAGTACCGCCGGGACACCCTACAATGAGCAGTTCTTC. It specifies CASSTAGTPYNEQFF.

This chain connects TRBV29-1 to TRBJ2-1, with 7 bases aligning to TRBD1. With V trimmed by 7 bases and J by 9 bases, 9 bases remained unmatched. Germline V gene sequence: CDR1 SQVTM, CDR2 ANQGSEA. CDR3 length: 12 residues. CDR3 region: CSGNRGLGEQFF. In nucleotides, the CDR3 is TGCAGCGGGAACAGGGGATTAGGTGAGCAGTTCTTC.

V is TRBV6-4 and J is TRBJ2-1; 7 nucleotides line up with TRBD1. Germline V gene sequence: CDR1 MRHNA, CDR2 SNTAGT. The CDR3 has 15 residues. The trim removed 2 bases at V and 2 bases at J, leaving 3 bases unmatched. DNA for the CDR3: TGTGCCAGCAGTGACGAGGGACAGCCCTACAATGAGCAGTTCTTC. This gives the protein CASSDEGQPYNEQFF.

The chain has TRBV7-9 and TRBJ2-1, with 7 bases aligning to TRBD1. This CDR3 has 14 residues. CDR1 SEHNR and CDR2 FQNEAQ come from the germline V gene (reference sequence). Germline trimming cut 5 bases from V and 4 bases from J; bases unmatched to any gene: 5. CDR3 nucleotides: TGTGCCAGCAGCCAGGGACAGTCTTACAATGAGCAGTTCTTC. Residues: CASSQGQSYNEQFF.

This clone was counted once. The rearrangement links TRBV6-6 to TRBJ2-5; either TRBD1 or TRBD2 may supply D (5 bases each). V was trimmed by 4 bases and J by 1 base, leaving 10 bases between them. Germline V gene data show CDR1 as MNHNY and CDR2 as SVGAGI (reference sequence). CDR3 size: 14 residues. The CDR3 spells CASSWQRGQETQYF. CDR3 DNA: TGTGCCAGCAGTTGGCAGAGGGGCCAAGAGACCCAGTACTTC.

The table lists this clone with a few counts. This chain joins TRBV11-2 and TRBJ1-1; unclear D gene. The CDR3 contains 14 residues. Germline CDR1 reads SGHAT; CDR2 reads FQNNGV. V was clipped by 4 bases and J by 1 base, with 10 bases between them. The CDR3 loop is CASSSYARNTEAFF. CDR3 nucleotide sequence: TGTGCCAGCAGCTCCTACGCCAGGAACACTGAAGCTTTCTTT.

The V call is TRBV18, the J call TRBJ1-1; D unresolved. The CDR3 runs to 12 residues. Germline CDR1 and CDR2: KGHSH and LQKENI. V lost 2 bases, J lost 9 bases, and 10 bases lay in between. The CDR3 region is CASSPAETKAFF. The CDR3 DNA is TGTGCCAGCTCACCAGCCGAGACAAAAGCTTTCTTT.

This chain joins TRBV14 and TRBJ2-3; a possible D gene is TRBD2 (5 bases). Germline values: CDR1 SGHDN, CDR2 FVKESK. V shed 2 bases and J shed 2 bases, with 11 bases lying between them. The CDR3 runs to 15 residues. The CDR3 loop reads CASSQWRQTTDTQYF. The CDR3 coding sequence is TGTGCCAGCAGCCAATGGAGGCAAACCACAGATACGCAGTATTTT.

The chain carries TRBV7-2 and TRBJ2-1; D not resolved. The CDR3 covers 13 residues. Germline V gives CDR1 SGHTA, CDR2 FQGNSA. Trimming took off 4 bases at V and 6 bases at J, with 10 bases between the two ends. The CDR3 DNA sequence: TGTGCCAGCAGCTCATCCTTCCCCAATGAGCAGTTCTTC. It specifies CASSSSFPNEQFF.

The chain links TRBV3-1 (or the pseudogene TRBV3-2) to TRBJ2-1; D is unresolved. The CDR3 spans 14 residues. CDR1 is LGHDT and CDR2 is YNNKEL in the germline V gene (reference sequence). V lost 4 bases to trimming and J lost 4 bases, with 11 bases between them. This CDR3 is CASSPAVPYNEQFF. CDR3 bases: TGTGCCAGCAGCCCTGCGGTTCCATACAATGAGCAGTTCTTC.

This rearrangement joins TRBV4-1 to TRBJ1-2; D is undetermined. Trimming stripped 3 bases from V and 7 bases from J, with 9 bases between. The V gene's germline CDR1 is MGHRA and CDR2 YSYEKL. The CDR3 contains 12 residues. The CDR3 is CASSQVGFGYTF. CDR3 sequence (DNA): TGCGCCAGCAGCCAGGTTGGATTTGGCTACACCTTC.

CDR3 nucleotide sequence: TGCGCCAGCAGCTTCGGGACTAGCGGCAGCACAGATACGCAGTATTTT. Protein: CASSFGTSGSTDTQYF. The chain is built from TRBV5-1 and TRBJ2-3; 11 bases align to TRBD2. The CDR3 spans 16 residues. Germline assignment: CDR1 SGHRS and CDR2 YFSETQ. V was clipped by 2 bases and J by 0 bases; unmatched bases: 2. Combining the CDR3 with reference TRBV5-1 and TRBJ2-3 gives the whole variable domain KAGVTQTPRYLIKTRGQQVTLSCSPISGHRSVSWYQQTPGQGLQFLFEYFSETQRNKGNFPGRFSGRQFSNSRSEMNVSTLELGDSALYLCASSFGTSGSTDTQYFGPGTRLTVL.

J is TRBJ1-1 and V is TRBV7-2; tentatively, D is TRBD1 (5 bases). Germline CDR1 SGHTA, CDR2 FQGNSA. V was clipped by 4 bases and J by 0 bases, with 12 bases between them. The CDR3 runs 15 residues. The CDR3 nucleotides read TGTGCCAGCAGCTCCGTCGGGGGGGTGAACACTGAAGCTTTCTTT. This gives the protein CASSSVGGVNTEAFF.

The chain couples TRBV6-6 to TRBJ2-7, with D possibly being TRBD1 or TRBD2 (5 bases each). CDR1 and CDR2 from the germline V gene are MNHNY and SVGAGI (reference sequence). The CDR3 sequence is 14 residues long. V lost 0 bases and J 5 bases, leaving 11 bases between the germline ends. The CDR3, as DNA: TGTGCCAGCAGTTACTCGGGGGTGGGGCACGAGCAGTACTTC. Its protein product is CASSYSGVGHEQYF.